One sample yielded the 15 T cell receptor beta chains listed below, sequenced in a study of response to subunit inactivated influenza vaccine. One entry per CDR3 protein, called by TCRdb with MiXCR from the RT-PCR reads. The data contain approximately 490,000 distinct CDR3 sequences, about 7.2% of them seen just once; the ten biggest clones take up about an eighth. Source: PBMCs from blood, taken less than 30 months after vaccination. The receptors stem from a man aged 50 to 69 who received an inactivated influenza vaccine.

CDR3 sequence: CASSLTGQGMNEKLFF. The CDR3 DNA reads TGTGCCAGCAGCCTAACTGGACAGGGGATGAATGAAAAACTGTTTTTT. J is TRBJ1-4 and V is TRBV11-2, with 9 nucleotides matching TRBD1. J was trimmed by 5 bases and V by 5 bases; bases with no gene match: 9. The CDR3 totals 16 residues. Germline CDR1 is SGHAT and CDR2 is FQNNGV.

The rearrangement links TRBV10-1 to TRBJ2-3; TRBD1 is a possible D gene (6 bases). Germline-derived CDR1 and CDR2 are WNHNN and SYGVQD (reference sequence). The V end lost 3 bases, the J end lost 3 bases, and 19 bases lay between the germline ends. The CDR3 spans 17 residues. The CDR3 spells CASSDPQGDDRTDTQYF. The CDR3 coding sequence is TGCGCCAGCAGTGACCCCCAGGGAGATGACAGGACAGATACGCAGTATTTT.

This clonotype was counted ten times or more. The chain is built from TRBV7-2 and TRBJ2-7; tentative D call: TRBD2 (5 bases). The CDR3 consists of 14 residues. The germline gives CDR1 SGHTA, CDR2 FQGNSA. V dropped 7 bases and J dropped 3 bases, with 16 bases sitting between them. This CDR3 reads CASTQRDPFYEQYF. The CDR3 DNA is TGTGCCAGCACCCAACGGGATCCCTTCTACGAGCAGTACTTC.

The chain carries TRBV7-2 and TRBJ1-2, with D hard to call. From germline, CDR1 is SGHTA and CDR2 FQGNSA. Between the trimmed V and J ends, which lost 4 bases and 2 bases, there was a span of 8 bases. This CDR3 region has 13 residues. CDR3 bases: TGTGCCAGCAGCTCCGACAAAAACTATGGCTACACCTTC. It translates to CASSSDKNYGYTF. Complete variable domain (other parts from reference TRBV7-2 and TRBJ1-2): GAGVSQSPSNKVTEKGKDVELRCDPISGHTALYWYRQSLGQGLEFLIYFQGNSAPDKSGLPSDRFSAERTGGSVSTLTIQRTQQEDSAVYLCASSSDKNYGYTFGSGTRLTVV.

V gene TRBV18 combines with J gene TRBJ1-5; TRBD1 aligns across 7 bases. The CDR3 totals 14 residues. Per germline, CDR1 KGHSH and CDR2 LQKENI. J lost 7 bases, V lost 3 bases, and 6 bases had no gene match. The CDR3 region is CASSPGQVGQPQHF. Written as DNA, the CDR3 is TGTGCCAGCTCACCCGGACAGGTCGGGCAGCCCCAGCATTTT.

With regard to this clonotype: The junction does not match germline at one end; this may be a read error. Here the CDR3 DNA reads TGTGCCAGCAGCCCTGGCGGGACAGTACAAGAGAGCCAGTACTTC. It specifies CASSPGGTVQESQYF. The gene calls are TRBV3-1 and TRBJ2-5; the D gene is possibly TRBD1 (7 bases). The CDR3 is made up of 15 amino acids. The germline CDR1 and CDR2 sequences are LGHDT and YNNKEL (reference sequence).

This clonotype has at least ten counts. This chain connects TRBV4-3 to TRBJ2-2; D ambiguous. The CDR3 has 14 residues. CDR1 is LGHNA, CDR2 YSLEER, per germline. Deletions cut 0 bases from V and 8 bases from J, with 10 bases between. CDR3 nucleotide sequence: TGCGCCAGCAGCCAAGATTTGGGTTTTGGGGAGCTGTTTTTT. Translated, it gives CASSQDLGFGELFF.

This clonotype was detected a few times. The V and J genes are TRBV20-1 and TRBJ2-7; tentative D call: TRBD2 (7 bases). This CDR3 region has 15 residues. Trimming cost V 2 bases and J 6 bases, with 20 bases left between them. CDR1 and CDR2 from the germline V gene are DFQATT and SNEGSKA (reference sequence). The DNA of the CDR3 is TGCAGTGCTAGATTTGCGGGGGCTCTCCTGACCGAGCAGTACTTC. It codes for CSARFAGALLTEQYF.

The rearrangement links TRBV14 to TRBJ2-5, with 9 bases identical to TRBD2. With 1 base clipped from V and 2 bases from J, the junction kept 11 bases outside the gene matches. This CDR3 is 18 amino acids long. The germline V gene encodes CDR1 SGHDN and CDR2 FVKESK. This CDR3 is CASSQGSAGGRGQETQYF. In DNA, the CDR3 is TGTGCCAGCAGCCAAGGTTCAGCGGGAGGAAGGGGACAAGAGACCCAGTACTTC. The full variable domain, its missing parts supplied by reference TRBV14 and TRBJ2-5, is EAGVTQFPSHSVIEKGQTVTLRCDPISGHDNLYWYRRVMGKEIKFLLHFVKESKQDESGMPNNRFLAERTGGTYSTLKVQPAELEDSGVYFCASSQGSAGGRGQETQYFGPGTRLLVL.

The genes are TRBV4-3 and TRBJ1-1; no clear D. Trimming took off 1 base at V and 11 bases at J, with 20 bases between the two ends. This CDR3 has 15 residues. From germline, CDR1 is LGHNA and CDR2 YSLEER. This chain's CDR3 is CASSQVLLGPGRAFF. The CDR3 DNA is TGCGCCAGCAGCCAAGTCTTATTAGGACCCGGTAGGGCTTTCTTT.

This clonotype appeared a few times. This sequence joins TRBV5-1 and TRBJ1-1; D gene uncertain. In germline, CDR1 is SGHRS, CDR2 YFSETQ. The CDR3 has 14 amino acids. V was pared by 6 bases and J by 1 base, with 13 bases between. CDR3 amino acids: CASNPSLPNTEAFF. DNA for the CDR3: TGCGCCAGCAACCCCTCACTGCCGAACACTGAAGCTTTCTTT.

This clonotype has a count of ten or more. V and J are TRBV5-6 and TRBJ1-2; tentatively, D is TRBD1 (6 bases). Germline CDR1 SGHDT, CDR2 YYEEEE. The CDR3 has 16 residues. Trimming removed 4 bases from V and 3 bases from J, with 19 bases in between. CDR3 DNA: TGTGCCAGCAGCGTAGAACAGGGAGGGAGATACTATGGCTACACCTTC. The encoded protein is CASSVEQGGRYYGYTF. Full variable domain (missing parts from reference TRBV5-6 and TRBJ1-2): DAGVTQSPTHLIKTRGQQVTLRCSPKSGHDTVSWYQQALGQGPQFIFQYYEEEERQRGNFPDRFSGHQFPNYSSELNVNALLLGDSALYLCASSVEQGGRYYGYTFGSGTRLTVV.

This clonotype has more than one count but fewer than ten. The rearrangement joins TRBV18 to TRBJ2-2; either TRBD1 or TRBD2 may fit D (6 bases each). V was trimmed by 6 bases and J by 3 bases, leaving 14 bases between them. The length of the CDR3 is 15 residues. Germline loops: CDR1 KGHSH, CDR2 LQKENI. The CDR3 protein is CASSRDTGYTGELFF. CDR3 nucleotides: TGTGCCAGCTCGCGGGACACGGGATACACCGGGGAGCTGTTTTTT.

The chain joins TRBV20-1 to TRBJ2-2, with D maybe TRBD1 (6 bases). The V gene lost 1 base and the J gene lost 0 bases, with 9 bases spanning the gap. The CDR3 is 15 residues long. Germline CDR1 is DFQATT and CDR2 is SNEGSKA (reference sequence). The CDR3 DNA reads as TGCAGTGCTAGAGCAGGGGCTACGAACACCGGGGAGCTGTTTTTT. Protein sequence: CSARAGATNTGELFF.

This clonotype was counted ten times or more. The chain couples TRBV7-2 to TRBJ2-2; TRBD2 matches 14 bases. CDR3 length: 15 residues. Trimming removed 3 bases from V and 6 bases from J; junction bases left unmatched: 0. Looked up from germline, CDR1 is SGHTA and CDR2 is FQGNSA. CDR3 sequence: CASSLGLAGAGELFF. For the CDR3, the DNA is TGTGCCAGCAGCTTGGGACTAGCGGGGGCCGGGGAGCTGTTTTTT.